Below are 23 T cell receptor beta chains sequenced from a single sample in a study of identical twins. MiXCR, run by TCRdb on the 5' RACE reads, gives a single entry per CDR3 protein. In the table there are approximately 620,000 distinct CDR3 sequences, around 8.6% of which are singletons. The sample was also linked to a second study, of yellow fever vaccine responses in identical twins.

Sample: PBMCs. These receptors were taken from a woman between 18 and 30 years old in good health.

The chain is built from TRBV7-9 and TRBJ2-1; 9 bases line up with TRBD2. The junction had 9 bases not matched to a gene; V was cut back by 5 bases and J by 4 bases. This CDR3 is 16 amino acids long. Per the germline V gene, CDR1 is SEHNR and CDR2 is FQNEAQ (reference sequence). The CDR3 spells CASSPRLAGTYNEQFF. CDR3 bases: TGTGCCAGCAGCCCCCGTCTAGCGGGAACATACAATGAGCAGTTCTTC.

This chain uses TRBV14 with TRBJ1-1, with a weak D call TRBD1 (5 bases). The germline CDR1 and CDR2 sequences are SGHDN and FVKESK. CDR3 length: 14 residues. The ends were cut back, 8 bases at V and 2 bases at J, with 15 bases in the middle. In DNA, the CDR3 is TGTGCCAGCTTTAAAACAGGTTCCAACACTGAAGCTTTCTTT. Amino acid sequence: CASFKTGSNTEAFF.

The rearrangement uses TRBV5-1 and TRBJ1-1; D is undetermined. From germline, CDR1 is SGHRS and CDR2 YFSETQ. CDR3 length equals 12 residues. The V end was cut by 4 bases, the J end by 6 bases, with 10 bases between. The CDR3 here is CASSIGLAEAFF. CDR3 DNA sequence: TGCGCCAGCAGCATAGGACTGGCTGAAGCTTTCTTT.

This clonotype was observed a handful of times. The CDR3 coding sequence is TGTGCCAGCAGTGTCCACAGGGACCCAGAGACCCAGTACTTC. It codes for CASSVHRDPETQYF. J is TRBJ2-5 and V is TRBV28; TRBD1 is a possible D gene (6 bases). The V end was cut by 5 bases, the J end by 4 bases, with 14 bases between. The CDR3 has 14 amino acids. Germline assignment: CDR1 MDHEN and CDR2 SYDVKM.

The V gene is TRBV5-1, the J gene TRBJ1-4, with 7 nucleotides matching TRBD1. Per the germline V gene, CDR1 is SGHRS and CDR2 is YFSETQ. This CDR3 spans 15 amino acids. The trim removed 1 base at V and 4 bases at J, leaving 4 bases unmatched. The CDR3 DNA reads TGCGCCAGCAGCTTGATGGGACAGATTAATGAAAAACTGTTTTTT. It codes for CASSLMGQINEKLFF.

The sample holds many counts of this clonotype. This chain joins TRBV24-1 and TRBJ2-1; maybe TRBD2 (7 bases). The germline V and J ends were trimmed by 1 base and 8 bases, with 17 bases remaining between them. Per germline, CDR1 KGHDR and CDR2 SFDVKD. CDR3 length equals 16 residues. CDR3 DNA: TGTGCCACCAGTGATTTTAGCAAGCGGGACATCGATGAGCAGTTCTTC. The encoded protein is CATSDFSKRDIDEQFF.

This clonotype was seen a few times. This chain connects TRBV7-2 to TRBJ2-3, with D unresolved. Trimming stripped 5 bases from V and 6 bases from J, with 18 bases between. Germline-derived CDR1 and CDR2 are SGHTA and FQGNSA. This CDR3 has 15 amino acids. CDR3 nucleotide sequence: TGTGCCAGCAGCAGAGATCTAGAGTTGGCGGATACGCAGTATTTT. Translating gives CASSRDLELADTQYF.

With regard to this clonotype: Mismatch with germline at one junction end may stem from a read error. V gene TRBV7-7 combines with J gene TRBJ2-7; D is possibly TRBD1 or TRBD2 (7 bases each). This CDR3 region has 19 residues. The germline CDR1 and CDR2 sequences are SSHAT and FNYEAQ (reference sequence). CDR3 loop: CASSFPQGGGRMDSYEQYF. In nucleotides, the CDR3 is TGTGCTAGCAGCTTCCCCCAGGGGGGGGGACGAATGGATAGCTACGAGCAGTACTTC.

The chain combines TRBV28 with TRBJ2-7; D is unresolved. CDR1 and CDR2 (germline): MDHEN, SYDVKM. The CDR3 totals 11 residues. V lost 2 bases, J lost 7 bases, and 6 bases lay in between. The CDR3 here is CASSLSQEQYF. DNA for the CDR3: TGTGCCAGCAGTTTAAGCCAGGAGCAGTACTTC.

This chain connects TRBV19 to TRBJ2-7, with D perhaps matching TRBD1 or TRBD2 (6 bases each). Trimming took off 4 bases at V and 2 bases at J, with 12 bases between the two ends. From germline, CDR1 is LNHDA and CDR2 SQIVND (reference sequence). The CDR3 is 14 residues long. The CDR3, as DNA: TGTGCCAGTAGTACGTCAAGGGGGGCCTACGAGCAGTACTTC. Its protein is CASSTSRGAYEQYF. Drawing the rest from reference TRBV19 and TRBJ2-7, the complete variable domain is DGGITQSPKYLFRKEGQNVTLSCEQNLNHDAMYWYRQDPGQGLRLIYYSQIVNDFQKGDIAEGYSVSREKKESFPLTVTSAQKNPTAFYLCASSTSRGAYEQYFGPGTRLTVT.

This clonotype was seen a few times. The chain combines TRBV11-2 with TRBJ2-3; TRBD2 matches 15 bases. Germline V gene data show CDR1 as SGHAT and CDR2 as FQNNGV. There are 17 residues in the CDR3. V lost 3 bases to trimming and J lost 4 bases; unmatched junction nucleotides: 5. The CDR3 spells CASSFPRTSGRADTQYF. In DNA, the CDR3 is TGTGCCAGCAGCTTTCCCCGGACTAGCGGGAGGGCAGATACGCAGTATTTT. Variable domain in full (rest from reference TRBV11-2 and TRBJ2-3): EAGVAQSPRYKIIEKRQSVAFWCNPISGHATLYWYQQILGQGPKLLIQFQNNGVVDDSQLPKDRFSAERLKGVDSTLKIQPAKLEDSAVYLCASSFPRTSGRADTQYFGPGTRLTVL.

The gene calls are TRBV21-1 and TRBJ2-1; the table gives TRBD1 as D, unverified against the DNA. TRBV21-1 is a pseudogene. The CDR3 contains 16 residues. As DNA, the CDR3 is TGTGCCAGCAGGCCCGCACAGGGTCCCGTTGGCAATGAGCAGTTCTTC. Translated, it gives CASRPAQGPVGNEQFF.

The CDR3 coding sequence is TGTGCCAGCAGCCAAGATCCCCAGCGCACAAACTACGAGCAGTACTTC. It specifies CASSQDPQRTNYEQYF. The chain carries TRBV4-2 and TRBJ2-7; D is unclear. Germline V gene lookup returns CDR1 LGHNA and CDR2 YNFKEQ. Trimming removed 0 bases from V and 3 bases from J, with 15 bases in between. CDR3 length: 16 amino acids.

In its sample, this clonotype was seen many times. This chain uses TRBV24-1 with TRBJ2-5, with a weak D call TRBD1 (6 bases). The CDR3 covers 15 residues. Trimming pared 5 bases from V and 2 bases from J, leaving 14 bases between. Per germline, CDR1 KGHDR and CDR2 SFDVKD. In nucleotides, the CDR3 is TGTGCCACCAGTGCTCCACAGGGTGGTCAAGAGACCCAGTACTTC. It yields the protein CATSAPQGGQETQYF.

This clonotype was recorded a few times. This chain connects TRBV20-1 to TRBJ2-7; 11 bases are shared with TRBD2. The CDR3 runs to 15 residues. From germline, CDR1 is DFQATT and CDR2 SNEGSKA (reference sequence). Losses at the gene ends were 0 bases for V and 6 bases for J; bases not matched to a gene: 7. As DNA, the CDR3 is TGCAGTGCTAGAGATGTGGAACTAGCGGGAGTCGAGCAGTACTTC. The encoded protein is CSARDVELAGVEQYF.

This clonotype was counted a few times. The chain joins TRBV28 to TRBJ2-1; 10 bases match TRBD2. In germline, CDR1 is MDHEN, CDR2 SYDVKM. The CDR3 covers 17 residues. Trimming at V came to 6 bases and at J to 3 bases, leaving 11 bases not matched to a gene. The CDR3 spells CASRDSSGRAVYNEQFF. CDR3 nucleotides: TGTGCCAGCAGGGACTCTAGCGGGAGAGCTGTCTACAATGAGCAGTTCTTC.

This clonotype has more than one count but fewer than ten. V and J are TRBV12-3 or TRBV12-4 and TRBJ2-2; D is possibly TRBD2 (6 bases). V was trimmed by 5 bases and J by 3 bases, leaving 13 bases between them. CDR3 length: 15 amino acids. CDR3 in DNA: TGTGCCAGCAGTCTCCGGGACTTTTACACCGGGGAGCTGTTTTTT. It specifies CASSLRDFYTGELFF.

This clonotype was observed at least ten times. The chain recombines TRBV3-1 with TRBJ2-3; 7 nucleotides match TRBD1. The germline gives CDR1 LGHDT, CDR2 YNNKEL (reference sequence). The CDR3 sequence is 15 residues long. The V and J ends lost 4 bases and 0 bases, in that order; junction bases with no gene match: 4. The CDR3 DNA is TGTGCCAGCAGCCCCAGGGGGAGAAGCACAGATACGCAGTATTTT. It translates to CASSPRGRSTDTQYF.

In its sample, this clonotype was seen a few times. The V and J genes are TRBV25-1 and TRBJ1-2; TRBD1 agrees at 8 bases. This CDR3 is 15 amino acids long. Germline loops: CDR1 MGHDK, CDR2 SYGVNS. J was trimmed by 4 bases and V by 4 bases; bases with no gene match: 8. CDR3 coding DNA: TGTGCCAGCAGTGGGCTTCCGACAGGGGTCTATGGCTACACCTTC. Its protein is CASSGLPTGVYGYTF.

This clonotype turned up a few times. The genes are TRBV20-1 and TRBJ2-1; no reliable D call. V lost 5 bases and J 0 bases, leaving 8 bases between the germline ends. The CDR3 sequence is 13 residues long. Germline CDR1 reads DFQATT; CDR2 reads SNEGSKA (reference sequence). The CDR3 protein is CSAGESSYNEQFF. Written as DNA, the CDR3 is TGCAGTGCTGGCGAAAGCTCCTACAATGAGCAGTTCTTC.

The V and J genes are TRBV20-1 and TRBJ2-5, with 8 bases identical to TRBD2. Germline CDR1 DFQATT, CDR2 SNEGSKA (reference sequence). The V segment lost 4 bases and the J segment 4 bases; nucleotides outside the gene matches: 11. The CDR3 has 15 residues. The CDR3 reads CSATGLQRETETQYF. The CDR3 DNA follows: TGCAGTGCTACTGGTCTCCAGCGGGAGACAGAGACCCAGTACTTC.

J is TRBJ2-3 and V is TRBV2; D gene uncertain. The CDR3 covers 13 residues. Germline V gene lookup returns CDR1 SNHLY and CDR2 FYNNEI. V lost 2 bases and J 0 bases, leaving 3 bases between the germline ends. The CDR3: CASSEPSTDTQYF. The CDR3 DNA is TGTGCCAGCAGTGAACCTAGCACAGATACGCAGTATTTT.

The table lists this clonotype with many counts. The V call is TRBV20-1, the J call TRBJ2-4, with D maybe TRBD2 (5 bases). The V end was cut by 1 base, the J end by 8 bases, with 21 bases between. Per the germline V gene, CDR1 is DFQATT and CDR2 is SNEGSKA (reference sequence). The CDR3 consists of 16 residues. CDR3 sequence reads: CSARAKVVGVLDIQYF. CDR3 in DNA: TGCAGTGCTAGAGCTAAAGTCGTCGGGGTTCTGGACATTCAGTACTTC.